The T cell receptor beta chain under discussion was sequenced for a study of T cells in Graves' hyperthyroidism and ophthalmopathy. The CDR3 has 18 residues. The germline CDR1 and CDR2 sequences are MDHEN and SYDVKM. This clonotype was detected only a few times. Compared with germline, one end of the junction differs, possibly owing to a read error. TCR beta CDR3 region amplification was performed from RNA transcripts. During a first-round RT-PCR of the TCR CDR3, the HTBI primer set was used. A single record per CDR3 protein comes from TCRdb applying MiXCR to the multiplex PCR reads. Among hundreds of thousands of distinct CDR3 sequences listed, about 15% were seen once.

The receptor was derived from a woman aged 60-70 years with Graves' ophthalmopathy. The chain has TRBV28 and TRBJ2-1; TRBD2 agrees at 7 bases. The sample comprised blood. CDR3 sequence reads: CASTYYLADRSPYDEQFF. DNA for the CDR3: TGTGCCAGCACCTACTATCTAGCGGATCGCTCCCCCTACGATGAGCAGTTCTTC.